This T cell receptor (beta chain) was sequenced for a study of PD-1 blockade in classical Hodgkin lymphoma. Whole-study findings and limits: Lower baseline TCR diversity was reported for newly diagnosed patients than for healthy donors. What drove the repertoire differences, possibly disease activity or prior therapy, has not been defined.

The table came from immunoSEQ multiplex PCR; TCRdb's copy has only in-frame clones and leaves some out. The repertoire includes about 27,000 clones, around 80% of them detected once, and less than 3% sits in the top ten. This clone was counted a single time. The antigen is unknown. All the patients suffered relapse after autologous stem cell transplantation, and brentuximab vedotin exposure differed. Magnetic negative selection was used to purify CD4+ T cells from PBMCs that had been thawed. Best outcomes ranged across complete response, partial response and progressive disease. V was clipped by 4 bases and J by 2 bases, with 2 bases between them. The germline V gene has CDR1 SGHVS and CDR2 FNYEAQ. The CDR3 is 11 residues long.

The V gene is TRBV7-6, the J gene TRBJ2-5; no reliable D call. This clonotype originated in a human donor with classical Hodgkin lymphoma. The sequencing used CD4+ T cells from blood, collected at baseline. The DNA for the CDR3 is TGTGCCAGCAGCTCACAAGAGACCCAGTACTTC. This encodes CASSSQETQYF.